This TCR beta chain came from a study of blood T cell repertoires in COVID-19. Study information: Material from acute and convalescent COVID-19 was sourced from the United States, Italy and Spain. T cells, B-cell-depleted T cells, or PBMCs supplied cDNA or gDNA.

After removal of 1 base from V and 7 bases from J, the junction contained 4 bases not matched to a gene. The CDR3 is 15 residues long. CDR1 and CDR2 from the germline V gene are LGHDT and YNNKEL (reference sequence). Some clones are missing from TCRdb's copy, which holds only in-frame ones; the method was immunoSEQ multiplex PCR. The repertoire holds about 140,000 clones, with 60% to 85% as singletons. This TCR came from a woman aged 60 to 75 with acute or convalescent COVID-19. The sequenced material came from peripheral blood. The V and J genes are TRBV3-1 (or the pseudogene TRBV3-2) and TRBJ2-1; 10 positions match TRBD1. CDR3 loop: CASSQGQGAGNEQFF. CDR3 coding DNA: TGTGCCAGCAGCCAAGGACAGGGGGCGGGGAATGAGCAGTTCTTC.